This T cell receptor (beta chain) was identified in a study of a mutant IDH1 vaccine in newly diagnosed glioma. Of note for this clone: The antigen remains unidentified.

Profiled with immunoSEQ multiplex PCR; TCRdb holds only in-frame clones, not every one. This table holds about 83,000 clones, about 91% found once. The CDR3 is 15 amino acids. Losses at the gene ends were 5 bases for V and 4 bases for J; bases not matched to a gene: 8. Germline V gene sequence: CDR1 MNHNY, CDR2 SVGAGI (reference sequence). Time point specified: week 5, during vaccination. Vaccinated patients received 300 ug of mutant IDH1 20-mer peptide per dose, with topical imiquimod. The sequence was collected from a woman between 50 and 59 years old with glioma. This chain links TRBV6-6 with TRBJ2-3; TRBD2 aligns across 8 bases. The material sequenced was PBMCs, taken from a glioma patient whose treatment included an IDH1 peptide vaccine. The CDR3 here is CASSPRQAGADTQYF. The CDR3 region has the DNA TGTGCCAGCAGTCCTCGGCAAGCGGGAGCAGATACGCAGTATTTT.